The 15 T cell receptor beta chains given below trace back to one sample, sequenced in a study of cytomegalovirus exposure and HLA in healthy donors. The PCR had 60 Vbeta and 13 Jbeta primers. Clones were sequenced by immunoSEQ multiplex PCR, and TCRdb holds only the in-frame ones, with some missing. The sample contains over 45,000 clones, about 80% of which appear only once. The specimen was PBMCs. The receptors come from a female donor in good health and CMV-seronegative.

This chain uses TRBV29-1 with TRBJ1-1; 9 bases align to TRBD1. J lost 5 bases, V lost 4 bases, and 8 bases had no gene match. Germline V gene lookup returns CDR1 SQVTM and CDR2 ANQGSEA. The length of the CDR3 is 14 residues. CDR3 bases: TGCAGCGTTGTACTGGACAGGGGATGGACTGAAGCTTTCTTT. It translates to CSVVLDRGWTEAFF.

The rearrangement joins TRBV5-8 to TRBJ2-2, with 7 nucleotides matching TRBD1. V trimming: 6 bases; J trimming: 3 bases; junction bases outside the gene matches: 14. This CDR3 has 17 amino acids. Per germline, CDR1 SGHTS and CDR2 YDEGEE. The CDR3 sequence: CASILLAGTDYTGELFF. CDR3 sequence (DNA): TGTGCCAGCATCCTTCTCGCCGGGACAGATTACACCGGGGAGCTGTTTTTT.

The chain joins TRBV5-1 to TRBJ1-1, with D maybe TRBD1 (5 bases). CDR1 SGHRS and CDR2 YFSETQ come from the germline V gene. V lost 0 bases, J lost 4 bases, and 16 bases lay in between. CDR3 length: 16 amino acids. The CDR3 DNA reads TGCGCCAGCAGCTTGGGCGGGACGGTGTATGTCACTGAAGCTTTCTTT. This gives the protein CASSLGGTVYVTEAFF.

The gene calls are TRBV6-5 and TRBJ1-1; D might be TRBD1 (5 bases). V shed 1 base and J shed 4 bases, with 7 bases lying between them. Germline V gene lookup returns CDR1 MNHEY and CDR2 SVGAGI. The CDR3 has 13 residues. This CDR3 is CASSYLGATEAFF. CDR3 nucleotide sequence: TGTGCCAGCAGTTACTTAGGGGCCACTGAAGCTTTCTTT.

This chain uses TRBV7-8 with TRBJ2-7, with D tentatively TRBD2 (6 bases). Germline V gene lookup returns CDR1 SGHVS and CDR2 FQNEAQ. The CDR3 is 16 amino acids. Trimming cost V 1 base and J 4 bases, with 17 bases left between them. The CDR3, as DNA: TGTGCCAGCAGCTTAGAAGGCGCGGGATTAGAGTACGAGCAGTACTTC. Translated, it gives CASSLEGAGLEYEQYF.

This chain joins TRBV29-1 and TRBJ1-4, with 9 positions matching TRBD1. Germline values: CDR1 SQVTM, CDR2 ANQGSEA. Trimming removed 6 bases from V and 13 bases from J; junction bases left unmatched: 24. CDR3 length: 17 amino acids. In DNA, the CDR3 is TGCAGCGTCCAAGGAGCGGGGGGGACAGGGTTCCGTGGAGGACTGTTTTTT. This translates into CSVQGAGGTGFRGGLFF.

The rearrangement links TRBV6-1 to TRBJ1-2; D might be TRBD1 (5 bases). Germline V gene sequence: CDR1 MNHNS, CDR2 SASEGT. V was pared by 1 base and J by 8 bases, with 17 bases between. The CDR3 covers 15 residues. In nucleotides, the CDR3 is TGTGCCAGCAGTGAAGAGGTGCAGGGAACCGGCGGCTACACCTTC. Protein sequence: CASSEEVQGTGGYTF.

The rearrangement uses TRBV6-4 and TRBJ1-5, with D possibly being TRBD1 (5 bases). The V gene's germline CDR1 is MRHNA and CDR2 SNTAGT. Trimming took 4 bases from V and 0 from J, leaving 13 bases between them. This CDR3 contains 16 residues. The CDR3 nucleotides are TGTGCCAGCAGTGGCGACAGTAGATATAGCAATCAGCCCCAGCATTTT. Translating it yields CASSGDSRYSNQPQHF.

This chain connects TRBV2 to TRBJ1-1; 7 positions match TRBD1. This CDR3 is 19 amino acids long. V gave up 3 bases and J gave up 1 base; unmatched junction bases: 17. Germline V gene lookup returns CDR1 SNHLY and CDR2 FYNNEI. The CDR3, as DNA: TGTGCCAGCAGTGAGGAGGGGGCTCAATTTACAGGAGAGAACACTGAAGCTTTCTTT. It specifies CASSEEGAQFTGENTEAFF.

J is TRBJ1-2 and V is TRBV15, with TRBD1 as a possible D gene (5 bases). The length of the CDR3 is 15 residues. V lost 2 bases to trimming and J lost 6 bases, with 16 bases between them. Germline values: CDR1 LNHNV, CDR2 YYDKDF (reference sequence). CDR3 in amino acids: CATSRSWGGLDGYTF. CDR3 sequence (DNA): TGTGCCACCAGCAGATCATGGGGGGGACTTGATGGCTACACCTTC.

The V gene is TRBV4-1, the J gene TRBJ1-2; D call uncertain. V lost 1 base, J lost 4 bases, and 10 bases lay in between. The length of the CDR3 is 14 residues. In germline, CDR1 is MGHRA, CDR2 YSYEKL. The CDR3 loop reads CASSQGSGIYGYTF. DNA of the CDR3: TGCGCCAGCAGCCAAGGTTCCGGGATCTATGGCTACACCTTC.

This rearrangement joins TRBV2 to TRBJ1-2; 7 bases match TRBD1. Germline-derived CDR1 and CDR2 are SNHLY and FYNNEI. V dropped 4 bases and J dropped 0; count of bases not matched to a gene: 5. The CDR3 has 15 amino acids. Here the CDR3 DNA reads TGTGCCAGCAGTGCCGACAGGGACGCTAACTATGGCTACACCTTC. It encodes CASSADRDANYGYTF.

This sequence joins TRBV6-5 and TRBJ1-3; the D is unclear. Trimming stripped 4 bases from V and 2 bases from J, with 15 bases between. Germline V lookup: CDR1 MNHEY, CDR2 SVGAGI. The CDR3 consists of 16 residues. The CDR3 loop is CASSSHQRAAGNTIYF. The CDR3, as DNA: TGTGCCAGCAGTTCCCACCAGCGGGCTGCTGGAAACACCATATATTTT.

The chain is built from TRBV7-2 and TRBJ1-1; TRBD1 matches at 7 bases. Per germline, CDR1 SGHTA and CDR2 FQGNSA. With 0 bases clipped from V and 7 bases from J, the junction kept 2 bases outside the gene matches. The CDR3 length is 13 residues. The DNA of the CDR3 is TGTGCCAGCAGCTTAGCAGGGGGCGGTGAAGCTTTCTTT. It specifies CASSLAGGGEAFF.

The rearrangement uses TRBV6-1 and TRBJ1-2; 7 bases fit TRBD1. Germline V CDR1 and CDR2: MNHNS, SASEGT. The trim removed 4 bases at V and 1 base at J, leaving 3 bases unmatched. CDR3 size: 14 residues. The CDR3 DNA is TGTGCCAGCAGTGCCAACAGGGGTAACTATGGCTACACCTTC. It yields the protein CASSANRGNYGYTF.